This is a list of T cell receptor beta chains from one sample in a study of blood T cell repertoires in COVID-19. Generated by immunoSEQ multiplex PCR, the TCRdb table keeps only in-frame clones and is missing some. The data hold about 260,000 clones, with about 82% observed a single time. Material for sequencing was PBMCs or T cells enriched from blood (not recorded which). These receptors were collected from a woman between 45 and 65 years old who had recovered from COVID-19. CDR3s include the opening cysteine and the closing phenylalanine or tryptophan. The order of the fields is J gene, D gene, clone size, V gene, CDR3 DNA, CDR3 protein. A D gene is named only where the DNA matches it firmly. A clone size is listed for some rows: how often the clone was seen (once, few, many), or a class if it is expanded.

j_call: TRBJ1-5; d_call: -; clone_size: -; v_call: TRBV6-5; cdr3_nt: TGTGCCAGCAGCCCGGGACTCTGGGCCCAGCATTTT; cdr3_aa: CASSPGLWAQHF
j_call: TRBJ1-5; d_call: TRBD1; clone_size: -; v_call: TRBV9; cdr3_nt: TGTGCCAGCAGTGAAGGACAGGGCTATCAGCCCCAGCATTTT; cdr3_aa: CASSEGQGYQPQHF
j_call: TRBJ1-4; d_call: -; clone_size: -; v_call: TRBV6-5; cdr3_nt: TGTGCCAGCAGCCCGGATTGGCAGGTTAATGAAAAACTGTTTTTT; cdr3_aa: CASSPDWQVNEKLFF
j_call: TRBJ1-2; d_call: TRBD1; clone_size: -; v_call: TRBV29-1; cdr3_nt: TGCAGCGTTGAGGACAGGGGGTTCGGCTACACCTTC; cdr3_aa: CSVEDRGFGYTF
j_call: TRBJ1-5; d_call: TRBD1; clone_size: -; v_call: TRBV24-1; cdr3_nt: TGTGCCACCAGTGATACCGGGACAGGCCGTACGGGCCAGCATTTT; cdr3_aa: CATSDTGTGRTGQHF
j_call: TRBJ1-2; d_call: TRBD1; clone_size: -; v_call: TRBV15; cdr3_nt: TGTGCCACCAGCAGGAAGTGGACAGGATTAGGCTACACCTTC; cdr3_aa: CATSRKWTGLGYTF
j_call: TRBJ2-3; d_call: TRBD2; clone_size: -; v_call: TRBV11-3; cdr3_nt: TGTGCCAGCAGCTCCGGGACTAGCGGGGGGGCTCCAGATACGCAGTATTTT; cdr3_aa: CASSSGTSGGAPDTQYF
j_call: TRBJ1-5; d_call: TRBD1; clone_size: -; v_call: TRBV20-1; cdr3_nt: TGCAGTGCCAGTGGGACAGTCAATCAGCCCCAGCATTTT; cdr3_aa: CSASGTVNQPQHF
j_call: TRBJ1-1; d_call: -; clone_size: -; v_call: TRBV19; cdr3_nt: TGTGCCAGTAGTACCGACTCCGGAACTAACACTGAAGCTTTCTTT; cdr3_aa: CASSTDSGTNTEAFF
j_call: TRBJ2-2; d_call: TRBD2; clone_size: -; v_call: TRBV4-2; cdr3_nt: TGTGCCAGCAGCCAAGGGGGACTAGTATACACCGGGGAGCTGTTTTTT; cdr3_aa: CASSQGGLVYTGELFF
j_call: TRBJ1-2; d_call: TRBD1; clone_size: -; v_call: TRBV27; cdr3_nt: TGTGCCAGCAGACCAACAGGGGAAGCTAACTATGGCTACACCTTC; cdr3_aa: CASRPTGEANYGYTF
j_call: TRBJ2-3; d_call: -; clone_size: -; v_call: TRBV24-1; cdr3_nt: TGTGCCACCAGTGACCGTAGCGGAGATCCCACAGATACGCAGTATTTT; cdr3_aa: CATSDRSGDPTDTQYF
j_call: TRBJ1-2; d_call: -; clone_size: -; v_call: TRBV21-1; cdr3_nt: TGTGCCAGCAGCAAAGTTCCCTTGCGTGCGCTAAACTATGGCTACACCTTC; cdr3_aa: CASSKVPLRALNYGYTF
j_call: TRBJ2-3; d_call: TRBD1; clone_size: -; v_call: TRBV2; cdr3_nt: TGTGCCAGCAGTGAAGCGGGACAGGTCTCCGTAGGGAATTTT; cdr3_aa: CASSEAGQVSVGNF
j_call: TRBJ2-7; d_call: TRBD2; clone_size: -; v_call: TRBV24-1; cdr3_nt: TGTGCCACCAGTGATAGCGGGAGGGTAAACGAGCAGTACTTC; cdr3_aa: CATSDSGRVNEQYF
j_call: TRBJ1-5; d_call: -; clone_size: once; v_call: TRBV21-1; cdr3_nt: TGTGCCAGCAGCAAACGCGAGGCAGCCGGTAATCAGCCCCAGCATTTT; cdr3_aa: CASSKREAAGNQPQHF
j_call: TRBJ1-4; d_call: -; clone_size: few; v_call: TRBV5-1; cdr3_nt: TGCGCCAGCAGCTTGCGGTCAGGGCGGAATGAAAAACTGTTTTTT; cdr3_aa: CASSLRSGRNEKLFF
j_call: TRBJ1-2; d_call: TRBD1; clone_size: -; v_call: TRBV7-2; cdr3_nt: TGTGCCAGCAGCTCCTTAGGGGGACAGGTTGTTGGCTACACCTTC; cdr3_aa: CASSSLGGQVVGYTF
j_call: TRBJ1-4; d_call: TRBD1; clone_size: -; v_call: TRBV14; cdr3_nt: TGTGCCAGCAGCCACGCTTACCACCGGGACAGGGCGGGTGAAAAACTGTTTTTT; cdr3_aa: CASSHAYHRDRAGEKLFF
j_call: TRBJ2-7; d_call: TRBD2; clone_size: -; v_call: TRBV6-5; cdr3_nt: TGTGCCAGCAGTCAGGGAGGGGCTTCCGAGCAGTACTTC; cdr3_aa: CASSQGGASEQYF
j_call: TRBJ2-5; d_call: TRBD2; clone_size: few; v_call: TRBV19; cdr3_nt: TGTGCCACCTCGGTAGCGGGGGGTCAAGAGACCCAGTACTTC; cdr3_aa: CATSVAGGQETQYF
j_call: TRBJ2-5; d_call: -; clone_size: -; v_call: TRBV18; cdr3_nt: TGTGCCAGCTCACCGAGACAGCAAGAGACCCAGTACTTC; cdr3_aa: CASSPRQQETQYF
j_call: TRBJ2-3; d_call: TRBD2; clone_size: -; v_call: TRBV5-1; cdr3_nt: TGCGCCAGCAGCTTGGGACTAGCGGGGGGCCTCACAGATACGCAGTATTTT; cdr3_aa: CASSLGLAGGLTDTQYF
j_call: TRBJ1-6; d_call: TRBD1; clone_size: -; v_call: TRBV28; cdr3_nt: TGTGCCAGCAGGCAAGGACAGGGGGGTTCACCCCTCCACTTT; cdr3_aa: CASRQGQGGSPLHF
j_call: TRBJ2-5; d_call: TRBD2; clone_size: once; v_call: TRBV7-3; cdr3_nt: TGTGCCAGCGGGGACAGCGGGAGGGCCGGAGAGGAGACCCAGTACTTC; cdr3_aa: CASGDSGRAGEETQYF
j_call: TRBJ1-5; d_call: TRBD1; clone_size: -; v_call: TRBV24-1; cdr3_nt: TGTGCCACCAGTGGGCAGCCGACAGGGGGAAATGGGTCGGGCAATCAGCCCCAGCATTTT; cdr3_aa: CATSGQPTGGNGSGNQPQHF
j_call: TRBJ2-7; d_call: -; clone_size: -; v_call: TRBV5-1; cdr3_nt: TGCGCCAGCAGCTTCAACCGGGAATACGAGCAGTACTTC; cdr3_aa: CASSFNREYEQYF
j_call: TRBJ2-7; d_call: TRBD1; clone_size: -; v_call: TRBV4-2; cdr3_nt: TGTGCCAGCAGCCAAGTATCCGGACAGGGGGCTTACGAGCAGTACTTC; cdr3_aa: CASSQVSGQGAYEQYF
j_call: TRBJ2-7; d_call: -; clone_size: -; v_call: TRBV7-9; cdr3_nt: TGTGCCAGCACCGGAGGGGGACAGCCGGTCTACGAGCAGTACTTC; cdr3_aa: CASTGGGQPVYEQYF
j_call: TRBJ2-2; d_call: -; clone_size: -; v_call: TRBV9; cdr3_nt: TGTGCCAGCAGCGTAGGGGGCCATCTCTCGACCGGGGAGCTGTTTTTT; cdr3_aa: CASSVGGHLSTGELFF
j_call: TRBJ1-2; d_call: TRBD1; clone_size: -; v_call: TRBV10-3; cdr3_nt: TGTGCCAACAGAGGGACAGGGGTTGATCGCTACACCTTC; cdr3_aa: CANRGTGVDRYTF
j_call: TRBJ2-3; d_call: -; clone_size: -; v_call: TRBV28; cdr3_nt: TGTGCCAGCAGTTTCGGGAGTAAGCAGTATTTT; cdr3_aa: CASSFGSKQYF
j_call: TRBJ2-1; d_call: TRBD2; clone_size: -; v_call: TRBV15; cdr3_nt: TGTGCCACCAGCAGAGATCCCAGCGGGAAACTAACGGGGTCCTACAATGAGCAGTTCTTC; cdr3_aa: CATSRDPSGKLTGSYNEQFF
j_call: TRBJ2-3; d_call: -; clone_size: -; v_call: TRBV5-1; cdr3_nt: TGCGCCAGCAGCTTGGGTTTGTCTAGCACAGATACGCAGTATTTT; cdr3_aa: CASSLGLSSTDTQYF
j_call: TRBJ2-5; d_call: TRBD2; clone_size: -; v_call: TRBV5-4; cdr3_nt: TGTGCCAGCAGCCCCGGTCGACTAGCGGGGGCGCAAGAGACCCAGTACTTC; cdr3_aa: CASSPGRLAGAQETQYF
j_call: TRBJ2-5; d_call: TRBD2; clone_size: -; v_call: TRBV5-4; cdr3_nt: TGTGCCAGCAGCTTGGGACTAGCGGGAGAACAAGAGACCCAGTACTTC; cdr3_aa: CASSLGLAGEQETQYF
j_call: TRBJ1-4; d_call: TRBD1; clone_size: -; v_call: TRBV28; cdr3_nt: TGTGCCAGCAGTTTATTCCGAGACAGGGCTAATGAAAAACTGTTTTTT; cdr3_aa: CASSLFRDRANEKLFF
j_call: TRBJ1-2; d_call: -; clone_size: -; v_call: TRBV15; cdr3_nt: TGTGCCACCAGCAGAGAGGTGGGCATTGGCTACACCTTC; cdr3_aa: CATSREVGIGYTF
j_call: TRBJ2-7; d_call: -; clone_size: -; v_call: TRBV4-3; cdr3_nt: TGCGCCAGCAGCCAAGATCAGCGGGACGAGCAGTACTTC; cdr3_aa: CASSQDQRDEQYF
j_call: TRBJ2-7; d_call: TRBD1; clone_size: -; v_call: TRBV4-1; cdr3_nt: TGCGCCAGCAGCCAAGAAACCGGACAGGTGAACTACGAGCAGTACTTC; cdr3_aa: CASSQETGQVNYEQYF
j_call: TRBJ2-3; d_call: -; clone_size: -; v_call: TRBV11-2; cdr3_nt: TGTGCCAGCAGCCCCTCGGATACGCAGTATTTT; cdr3_aa: CASSPSDTQYF
j_call: TRBJ1-3; d_call: -; clone_size: -; v_call: TRBV9; cdr3_nt: TGTGCCAGCAGCGTATCTCCCTCTCCCGGGAGTGGAAACACCATATATTTT; cdr3_aa: CASSVSPSPGSGNTIYF
j_call: TRBJ1-2; d_call: -; clone_size: -; v_call: TRBV12-3/TRBV12-4; cdr3_nt: TGTGCCAGCAGTCCGACAGGAGCGCGCGGCTACACCTTC; cdr3_aa: CASSPTGARGYTF
j_call: TRBJ2-3; d_call: -; clone_size: -; v_call: TRBV11-3; cdr3_nt: TGTGCCAGCAGCTTATCCGGGAGCACAGATACGCAGTATTTT; cdr3_aa: CASSLSGSTDTQYF
j_call: TRBJ2-5; d_call: -; clone_size: few; v_call: TRBV12-5; cdr3_nt: TGTGCTAGTGGTGCGGTAGAGACCCAGTACTTC; cdr3_aa: CASGAVETQYF
j_call: TRBJ2-3; d_call: -; clone_size: -; v_call: TRBV18; cdr3_nt: TGTGCCAGCTCACTCACCCCCGGGGTCACAGATACGCAGTATTTT; cdr3_aa: CASSLTPGVTDTQYF
j_call: TRBJ1-2; d_call: -; clone_size: -; v_call: TRBV14; cdr3_nt: TGTGCCAGCAGCCAGATACAGGAAAACTATGGCTACACCTTC; cdr3_aa: CASSQIQENYGYTF
j_call: TRBJ2-1; d_call: -; clone_size: -; v_call: TRBV9; cdr3_nt: TGTGCCAGCAGCGTAGAGGGGGAGGGCCTCTACAATGAGCAGTTCTTC; cdr3_aa: CASSVEGEGLYNEQFF
j_call: TRBJ2-2; d_call: -; clone_size: -; v_call: TRBV7-2; cdr3_nt: TGTGTCAGCAGTCCGATGTCAGGGATGACCGGGGAGCTGTTTTTT; cdr3_aa: CVSSPMSGMTGELFF
j_call: TRBJ2-5; d_call: -; clone_size: once; v_call: TRBV6-5; cdr3_nt: TGTGCCAGCGGGCCAGGGAAGACCCAGTACTTC; cdr3_aa: CASGPGKTQYF
j_call: TRBJ1-5; d_call: -; clone_size: -; v_call: TRBV4-2; cdr3_nt: TGTGCCAGCAGCCAAACAGGGAATCAGCCCCAGCATTTT; cdr3_aa: CASSQTGNQPQHF
j_call: TRBJ2-1; d_call: -; clone_size: once; v_call: TRBV19; cdr3_nt: TGTGCCAGTATCCGGAGCGGGCCGAGCTCCTACAATGAGCAGTTCTTC; cdr3_aa: CASIRSGPSSYNEQFF
j_call: TRBJ2-1; d_call: TRBD1; clone_size: once; v_call: TRBV14; cdr3_nt: TGTGCCAGCAGCCAAGACAGGGGGTTCTACAATGAGCAGTTCTTC; cdr3_aa: CASSQDRGFYNEQFF
j_call: TRBJ2-1; d_call: TRBD2; clone_size: few; v_call: TRBV29-1; cdr3_nt: TGCAGCGTTGAAGGGGCTAGCGGGAGGGCCAAGGGCAGTGAGCAGTTCTTC; cdr3_aa: CSVEGASGRAKGSEQFF
j_call: TRBJ1-1; d_call: -; clone_size: -; v_call: TRBV29-1; cdr3_nt: TGCAGCGGATCGGGACACCTGAACACTGAAGCTTTCTTT; cdr3_aa: CSGSGHLNTEAFF
j_call: TRBJ2-6; d_call: -; clone_size: -; v_call: TRBV7-9; cdr3_nt: TGTGCCAGCAGCTCCCAATCTGGGGCCAACGTCCTGACTTTC; cdr3_aa: CASSSQSGANVLTF
j_call: TRBJ2-7; d_call: TRBD2; clone_size: -; v_call: TRBV5-1; cdr3_nt: TGCGCCAGCAGCTCTAGCGGGAGGCTCTCCTACGAGCAGTACTTC; cdr3_aa: CASSSSGRLSYEQYF